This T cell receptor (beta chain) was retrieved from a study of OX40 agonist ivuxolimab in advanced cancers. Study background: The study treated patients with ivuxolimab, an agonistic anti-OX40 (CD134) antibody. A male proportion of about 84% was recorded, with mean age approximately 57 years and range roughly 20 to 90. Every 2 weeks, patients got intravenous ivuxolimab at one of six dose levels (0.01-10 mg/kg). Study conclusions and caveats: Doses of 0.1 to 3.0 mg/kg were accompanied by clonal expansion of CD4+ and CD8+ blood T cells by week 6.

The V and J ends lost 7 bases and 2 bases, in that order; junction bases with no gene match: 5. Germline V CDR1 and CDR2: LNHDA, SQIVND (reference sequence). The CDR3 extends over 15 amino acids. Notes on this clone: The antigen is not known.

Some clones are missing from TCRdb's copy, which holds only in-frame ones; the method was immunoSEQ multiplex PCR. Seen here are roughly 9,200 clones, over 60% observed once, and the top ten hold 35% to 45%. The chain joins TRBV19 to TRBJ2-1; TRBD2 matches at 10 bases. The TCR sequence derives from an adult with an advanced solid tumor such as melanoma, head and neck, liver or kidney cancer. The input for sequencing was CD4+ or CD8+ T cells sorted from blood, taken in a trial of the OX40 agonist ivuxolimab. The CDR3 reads CASTPGLAAYNEQFF. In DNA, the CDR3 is TGTGCCAGTACCCCCGGACTAGCGGCCTACAATGAGCAGTTCTTC.